This section outlines one T cell receptor beta chain sequence together with its context. Germline CDR1 and CDR2: LNHDA and SQIVND (reference sequence). There are 15 residues in the CDR3. V lost 1 base, J lost 5 bases, and 13 bases lay in between. Cells designated naive CD8 were CD45RO-negative and were positively selected for CCR7, with terminally differentiated effector memory CD45RA+ cells excluded. The data are from a study of shared clonotypes between healthy human individuals. Assay used: immunoSEQ multiplex PCR; TCRdb lists only in-frame clones, some missing. This sample yields some 2 million clones, of which about 95% are seen a single time; 0.9% to 1.5% belongs to the top ten.

This sequence was found in a man aged 18 to 29 in good health. The sample consisted of naive CD8+ T cells sorted from blood. The chain couples TRBV19 to TRBJ2-3; the D call may be TRBD1 or TRBD2 (6 bases each). The CDR3 sequence is CASSIGPGGQDTQYF. The CDR3 coding sequence is TGTGCCAGTAGTATAGGGCCCGGGGGACAAGATACGCAGTATTTT.